This T cell receptor (beta chain) came from a study of regulatory T cells in long-lasting Graves disease. General observations from the study: Possibly, too few samples lowered accuracy. Persistent disease was characterized by preferential usage of TRBV28, TRBJ1-2 and TRBJ2-5. Thyroid tissue was not sampled; only peripheral blood was.

Time point indicated: persistent/refractory GD, antithyroid drugs over 5 years with positive TRAb. The authors made the TCR library using RNA they extracted from PBMCs. The V gene's germline CDR1 is LGHDT and CDR2 YNNKEL (reference sequence). The CDR3 sequence is 15 residues long. Concerning this clonotype: Its antigen is as yet unknown. The junction departs from the called germline gene at one end, perhaps through a read error.

The TCR beta library used iRepertoire HTBI primers with Arm-PCR amplification of CDR3. Using its own MiXCR run on the multiplex PCR reads, TCRdb lists one record per CDR3 protein. The sample lists over 250,000 distinct CDR3 sequences, 22% seen once, with around 50% in the top ten. This TCR came from a female donor with Graves disease. Material: peripheral blood mononuclear cells (PBMCs), obtained when the disease was refractory, from a patient treated with antithyroid drugs. V and J are TRBV3-1 and TRBJ1-1; no clear D gene. The CDR3 sequence is CASSQVWRASTEAFF. CDR3 in DNA: TGCGCCAGCAGCCAAGTGTGGAGGGCATCCACTGAAGCTTTCTTT.